This T cell receptor (beta chain) was captured in a study of identical twins (dated by TCRdb to the mid-2010s). The study in broad terms: To test whether fetal clonotypes persist, the study used deep sequencing on TCR alpha and beta repertoires from monozygotic twins, unrelated adults of various ages, and cord blood. To rule out contamination, replicate twin experiments were performed at different times with different library preparation protocols.

The research as a whole found: In monozygotic twins, recombination models systematically underestimated out-of-frame TCR alpha sharing, but the models matched the sharing seen between unrelated individuals. Compared with coincidental sharing between unrelated individuals, out-of-frame TCR alpha sequences shared between twins showed an excess of sequences with low generation probability. In beta out-of-frame sequences, excess twin sharing was weaker, because having fewer shared sequences lowered the signal-to-noise ratio. Zero-insertion analyses could be partly confounded by invariant T cells such as MAIT and iNKT, though diverse VJ usage argued against such confounding for most clonotypes. Because the same donors could not be followed over many years, the conclusions depended on cross-sectional statistical analysis. Fewer insertions were carried by abundant cord blood beta clonotypes; a weaker similar trend was observed in young adult naive repertoires, while no such trend was observed in memory repertoires.

As concerns this clonotype: Its antigen remains unidentified. Base qualities are missing; no much larger clone stands one base away.

Every donor in the study was a healthy Caucasian. Three unrelated non-twin adults were additionally sequenced: a male aged 18 to 30, a male aged 50 to 60 and a female aged 50 to 60. Miltenyi CD45RO+ enrichment and human naive T-cell isolation kits were used to isolate memory (CD45RO+) and naive T cells from PBMC. Trimming removed 4 bases from V and 2 bases from J, leaving 9 bases between the germline ends. Via the germline V gene (reference sequence), CDR1 is DFQATT and CDR2 SNEGSKA. Reading from cysteine to phenylalanine, the CDR3 counts 12 amino acids. Kept here is only the CDR3 DNA, which spans 36 bases and is read in frame from base 1. Library preparation was by 5' RACE. TCRdb names Illumina HiSeq 2000 as the instrument used. Template switching added a universal primer binding site, and the final cDNA carried a unique molecular identifier that allowed TCR cDNA molecules to be counted accurately. First-strand cDNA for TCR alpha and beta chains was synthesized from specific primers in the conserved constant-segment region. Each cDNA library was double barcoded, with a SMART-Mk sample barcode plus Illumina barcodes, to control for contamination. TruSeq adapter sequences, together with Illumina sample barcodes, were added in two successive PCR steps. The Illumina HiSeq platform was used with custom primers to sequence TCR alpha and beta cDNA libraries. The original methods were these. MiGEC processed the raw reads to extract unique molecular identifiers, while MiXCR was used to determine the CDR3 positions. For each individual, recombination models were inferred using an EM algorithm with the repgenHMM and IGoR tools. The tcR package in R was used for shared clonotype analysis, with sharing normalized by the product of cloneset sizes. Out-of-frame nonproductive sequences were analyzed to study raw recombination free of thymic and clonal selection effects. The public reads were reanalyzed by TCRdb: fastp trimming at Q25, MiXCR alignment, in-frame beta chains only. Every entry covers one CDR3 protein and lists the most common genes and DNA from its rows. The V and J calls, along with clone size, are taken from TCRdb and not from the paper's own processing. This sample lists under 450,000 distinct CDR3 sequences; 15% to 20% were detected once. The ten most abundant clones make up around 12% of the sample.

Input material: naive T cells sorted from blood. The cell subset or site label, as the study defines it: cells isolated with a human naive T-cell isolation kit. The receptor's source is a man in his fifties or sixties in good health. The rearranged segments are TRBV20-1 and TRBJ2-7; the D gene is unclear. The CDR3 sequence is CSATRTTYEQYF. The DNA reads TGCAGTGCTACTAGAACTACCTACGAGCAGTACTTC.